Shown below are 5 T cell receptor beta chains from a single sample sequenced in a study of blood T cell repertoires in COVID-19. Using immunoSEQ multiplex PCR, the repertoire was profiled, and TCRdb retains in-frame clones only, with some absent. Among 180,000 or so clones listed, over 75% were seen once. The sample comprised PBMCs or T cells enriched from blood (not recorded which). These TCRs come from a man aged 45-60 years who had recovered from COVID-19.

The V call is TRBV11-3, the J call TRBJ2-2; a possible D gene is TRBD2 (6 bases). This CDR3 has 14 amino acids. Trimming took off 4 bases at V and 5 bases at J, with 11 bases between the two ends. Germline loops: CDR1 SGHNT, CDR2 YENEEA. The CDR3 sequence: CASSYDGGTGELFF. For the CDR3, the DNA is TGTGCCAGCAGCTATGACGGGGGTACCGGGGAGCTGTTTTTT.

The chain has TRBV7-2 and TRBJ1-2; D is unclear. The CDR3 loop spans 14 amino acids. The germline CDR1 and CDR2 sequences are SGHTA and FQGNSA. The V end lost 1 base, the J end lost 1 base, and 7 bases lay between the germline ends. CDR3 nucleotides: TGTGCCAGCAGCTTAGTACAGTTTAACTATGGCTACACCTTC. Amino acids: CASSLVQFNYGYTF.

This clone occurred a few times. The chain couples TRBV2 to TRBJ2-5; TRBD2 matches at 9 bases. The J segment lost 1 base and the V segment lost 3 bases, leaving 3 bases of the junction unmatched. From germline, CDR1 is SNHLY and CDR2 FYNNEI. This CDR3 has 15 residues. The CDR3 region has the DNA TGTGCCAGCAGTGAGCTGACTAGCGGCCAAGAGACCCAGTACTTC. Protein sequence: CASSELTSGQETQYF. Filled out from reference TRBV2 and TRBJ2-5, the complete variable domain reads EPEVTQTPSHQVTQMGQEVILRCVPISNHLYFYWYRQILGQKVEFLVSFYNNEISEKSEIFDDQFSVERPDGSNFTLKIRSTKLEDSAMYFCASSELTSGQETQYFGPGTRLLVL.

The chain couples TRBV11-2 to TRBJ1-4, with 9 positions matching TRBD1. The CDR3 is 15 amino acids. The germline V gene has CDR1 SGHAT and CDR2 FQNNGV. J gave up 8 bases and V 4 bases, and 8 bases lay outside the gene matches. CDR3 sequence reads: CASSSPDRGREKLFF. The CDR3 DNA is TGTGCCAGCAGCTCGCCGGACAGGGGTAGGGAAAAACTGTTTTTT.

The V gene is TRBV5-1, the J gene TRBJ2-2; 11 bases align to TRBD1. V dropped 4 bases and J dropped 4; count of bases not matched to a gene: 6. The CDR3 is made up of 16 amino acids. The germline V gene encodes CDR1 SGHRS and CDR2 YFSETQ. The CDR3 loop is CASSGGQGGSTGELFF. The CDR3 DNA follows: TGCGCCAGCAGCGGGGGACAGGGGGGTTCCACCGGGGAGCTGTTTTTT. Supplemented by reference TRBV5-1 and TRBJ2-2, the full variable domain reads KAGVTQTPRYLIKTRGQQVTLSCSPISGHRSVSWYQQTPGQGLQFLFEYFSETQRNKGNFPGRFSGRQFSNSRSEMNVSTLELGDSALYLCASSGGQGGSTGELFFGEGSRLTVL.